The 16 T cell receptor beta chains presented below share a single source sample, sequenced in a study of CD8+ T cells in alopecia areata. Investigators isolated RNA and reverse transcribed it into cDNA to act as the sequencing template. Assay: immunoSEQ multiplex PCR; the TCRdb copy retains only in-frame clones and omits some. The profile shows hundreds of thousands of clones, roughly 69% of them singletons. The specimen was CD4+ T cells sorted from blood, collected at week 0. Receptors originate from a human donor with alopecia areata.

The rearrangement links TRBV5-6 to TRBJ1-1, with D uncertain. Deletions cut 4 bases from V and 2 bases from J, with 6 bases between. Germline V CDR1 and CDR2: SGHDT, YYEEEE. The CDR3 length is 12 residues. CDR3 nucleotides: TGTGCCAGCAGCCCAAGAAACACTGAAGCTTTCTTT. Translated: CASSPRNTEAFF. The complete variable domain, with remaining parts taken from reference TRBV5-6 and TRBJ1-1, reads DAGVTQSPTHLIKTRGQQVTLRCSPKSGHDTVSWYQQALGQGPQFIFQYYEEEERQRGNFPDRFSGHQFPNYSSELNVNALLLGDSALYLCASSPRNTEAFFGQGTRLTVV.

The chain combines TRBV15 with TRBJ2-1, with 8 bases fitting TRBD1. The CDR3 extends over 15 amino acids. Germline V gives CDR1 LNHNV, CDR2 YYDKDF (reference sequence). V dropped 1 base and J dropped 13; count of bases not matched to a gene: 12. The CDR3 reads CATSRVGQGTLTQFF. CDR3 nucleotide sequence: TGTGCCACCAGCAGAGTTGGACAGGGTACACTGACCCAGTTCTTC. Complete variable domain (other parts from reference TRBV15 and TRBJ2-1): DAMVIQNPRYQVTQFGKPVTLSCSQTLNHNVMYWYQQKSSQAPKLLFHYYDKDFNNEADTPDNFQSRRPNTSFCFLDIRSPGLGDTAMYLCATSRVGQGTLTQFFGPGTRLTVL.

J is TRBJ1-5 and V is TRBV6-6; 10 bases align to TRBD1. Trimming at V came to 4 bases and at J to 6 bases, leaving 9 bases not matched to a gene. The CDR3 is 16 residues long. CDR1 is MNHNY, CDR2 SVGAGI, per germline (reference sequence). The CDR3 is CASSFPGQGVSQPQHF. CDR3 in DNA: TGTGCCAGCAGTTTTCCAGGACAGGGGGTTTCTCAGCCCCAGCATTTT.

The chain uses TRBV7-9 and TRBJ1-1, with D possibly matching TRBD1 (6 bases). Trimming left V 5 bases short and J 4 bases short, with 20 bases between. The V gene's germline CDR1 is SEHNR and CDR2 FQNEAQ (reference sequence). The CDR3 is 16 amino acids. The CDR3: CASSETPFQGSTEAFF. In nucleotides, the CDR3 is TGTGCCAGCAGCGAAACCCCTTTCCAGGGGAGCACTGAAGCTTTCTTT. Supplemented by reference TRBV7-9 and TRBJ1-1, the full variable domain reads DTGVSQNPRHKITKRGQNVTFRCDPISEHNRLYWYRQTLGQGPEFLTYFQNEAQLEKSRLLSDRFSAERPKGSFSTLEIQRTEQGDSAMYLCASSETPFQGSTEAFFGQGTRLTVV.

The gene calls are TRBV5-1 and TRBJ2-3, with D tentatively TRBD1 or TRBD2 (5 bases each). Germline CDR1 reads SGHRS; CDR2 reads YFSETQ. V was cut by 4 bases and J by 1 base, with 10 bases left in between. The CDR3 is 14 residues long. The CDR3 sequence is CASSPPGRTDTQYF. CDR3 bases: TGCGCCAGCAGCCCCCCGGGACGCACAGATACGCAGTATTTT.

The chain joins TRBV18 to TRBJ2-7; TRBD1 or TRBD2 may be the D gene (5 bases each). In germline, CDR1 is KGHSH, CDR2 LQKENI. This CDR3 region has 17 residues. Trimming took off 5 bases at V and 4 bases at J, with 24 bases between the two ends. The CDR3 DNA follows: TGTGCCAGCTCAACTAAACACAACCCTACGAGGGGTTACGAGCAGTACTTC. It codes for CASSTKHNPTRGYEQYF.

This chain joins TRBV5-6 and TRBJ1-5; the D is unclear. V lost 2 bases to trimming and J lost 1 base, with 7 bases between them. CDR3 length: 14 amino acids. Germline assignment: CDR1 SGHDT and CDR2 YYEEEE. The CDR3 region has the DNA TGTGCCAGCAGCTTAGGGCGGAGCAATCAGCCCCAGCATTTT. Its protein product is CASSLGRSNQPQHF.

This clone appeared a few times. Other DNA sequences in the same sample also yield this CDR3. V is TRBV30 and J is TRBJ1-5; D possibly corresponds to TRBD1 (6 bases). The CDR3 sequence is 13 residues long. Trimming left V 0 bases short and J 5 bases short, with 8 bases between. The germline CDR1 and CDR2 sequences are GTSNPN and SVGIG (reference sequence). The CDR3 coding sequence is TGTGCCTGGAGTGTACAGGGAGATCAGCCCCAGCATTTT. It translates to CAWSVQGDQPQHF.

The chain links TRBV7-6 to TRBJ1-5; TRBD1 is a possible D gene (5 bases). The CDR3 length is 14 residues. Looked up from germline, CDR1 is SGHVS and CDR2 is FNYEAQ. Trimming removed 4 bases from V and 4 bases from J, with 11 bases in between. CDR3 in DNA: TGTGCCAGCAGCTCGGGGACGGCGAATCAGCCCCAGCATTTT. Encoded protein: CASSSGTANQPQHF.

The rearrangement joins TRBV29-1 to TRBJ2-5; 9 nucleotides align to TRBD1. CDR3 length: 12 amino acids. The germline CDR1 and CDR2 sequences are SQVTM and ANQGSEA. With 7 bases clipped from V and 3 bases from J, the junction kept 3 bases outside the gene matches. CDR3 protein: CSAWTGEETQYF. The CDR3 region has the DNA TGCAGCGCATGGACAGGGGAAGAGACCCAGTACTTC.

The rearrangement joins TRBV29-1 to TRBJ2-7; no clear D gene. The CDR3 sequence is 13 residues long. Germline V gives CDR1 SQVTM, CDR2 ANQGSEA. The V end was cut by 3 bases, the J end by 2 bases, with 11 bases between. The CDR3 nucleotides are TGCAGCGTTGAGTTTGTAGGGACCTACGAGCAGTACTTC. This codes for CSVEFVGTYEQYF.

The chain employs TRBV9 and TRBJ2-1; 11 positions agree with TRBD2. Germline V lookup: CDR1 SGDLS, CDR2 YYNGEE. This CDR3 comprises 17 residues. Losses at the gene ends were 0 bases for V and 2 bases for J; bases not matched to a gene: 4. CDR3 region: CASSVASGGTTYNEQFF. CDR3 DNA: TGTGCCAGCAGCGTAGCTAGCGGGGGGACCACCTACAATGAGCAGTTCTTC.

V is TRBV29-1 and J is TRBJ2-2, with D perhaps being TRBD1 or TRBD2 (6 bases each). The CDR3 contains 14 residues. Between the trimmed V and J ends, which lost 6 bases and 4 bases, there was a span of 15 bases. CDR1 SQVTM and CDR2 ANQGSEA come from the germline V gene. The CDR3 region is CSVHTGRSTGELFF. In DNA form, the CDR3 reads TGCAGCGTCCACACAGGGAGGAGCACCGGGGAGCTGTTTTTT.

The rearrangement links TRBV9 to TRBJ1-2; D uncertain. V was clipped by 2 bases and J by 1 base, with 3 bases between them. CDR1 and CDR2 (germline): SGDLS, YYNGEE. There are 12 residues in the CDR3. CDR3 nucleotides: TGTGCCAGCAGCGTCAATAACTATGGCTACACCTTC. Protein: CASSVNNYGYTF.

V and J are TRBV2 and TRBJ2-5; D may be TRBD2 (5 bases). The CDR3 has 15 residues. Per germline, CDR1 SNHLY and CDR2 FYNNEI. The V end lost 5 bases, the J end lost 1 base, and 14 bases lay between the germline ends. Here the CDR3 reads CASSSQPRGQETQYF. As DNA, the CDR3 is TGTGCCAGCAGTTCCCAGCCCCGGGGCCAAGAGACCCAGTACTTC.

This chain links TRBV9 with TRBJ2-3, with D unclear. Germline CDR1 SGDLS, CDR2 YYNGEE. The CDR3 contains 12 residues. Trimming removed 0 bases at V and 8 bases at J, with 7 bases between. The CDR3 reads CASSVALGTQYF. DNA for the CDR3: TGTGCCAGCAGCGTAGCTTTGGGTACGCAGTATTTT.